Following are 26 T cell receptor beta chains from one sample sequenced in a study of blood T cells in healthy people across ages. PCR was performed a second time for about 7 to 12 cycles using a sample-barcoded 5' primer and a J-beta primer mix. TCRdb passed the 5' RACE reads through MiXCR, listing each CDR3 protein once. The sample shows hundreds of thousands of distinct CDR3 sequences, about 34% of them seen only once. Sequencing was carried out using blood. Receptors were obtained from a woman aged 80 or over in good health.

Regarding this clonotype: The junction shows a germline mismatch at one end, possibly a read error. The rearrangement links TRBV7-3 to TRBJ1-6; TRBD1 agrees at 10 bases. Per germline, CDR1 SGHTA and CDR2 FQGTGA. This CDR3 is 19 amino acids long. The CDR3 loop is CASSLDPGQGRVRNSPPHF. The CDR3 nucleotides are TGTGCCAGCAGCTTAGACCCGGGACAGGGGAGAGTTCGGAATTCACCCCCCCACTTT.

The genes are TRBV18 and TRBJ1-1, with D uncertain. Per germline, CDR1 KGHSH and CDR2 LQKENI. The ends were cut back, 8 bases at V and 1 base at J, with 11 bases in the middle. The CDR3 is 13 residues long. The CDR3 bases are TGTGCCAGCGCTATAACAGAGAACACTGAAGCTTTCTTT. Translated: CASAITENTEAFF.

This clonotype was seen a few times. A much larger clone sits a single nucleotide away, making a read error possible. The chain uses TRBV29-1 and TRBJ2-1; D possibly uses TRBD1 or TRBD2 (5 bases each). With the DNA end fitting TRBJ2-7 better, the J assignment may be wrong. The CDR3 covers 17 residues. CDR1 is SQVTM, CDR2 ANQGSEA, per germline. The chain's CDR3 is CSVDSSTGRSGYNEQYF. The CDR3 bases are TGCAGCGTTGATTCCAGCACGGGGCGCAGTGGTTACAATGAGCAGTACTTC.

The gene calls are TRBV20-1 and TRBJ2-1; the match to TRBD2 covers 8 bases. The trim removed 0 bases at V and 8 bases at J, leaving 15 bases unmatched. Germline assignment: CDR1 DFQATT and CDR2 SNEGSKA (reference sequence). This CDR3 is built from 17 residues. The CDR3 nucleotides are TGCAGTGCTAGAGATCAGTGCAAAGTAGCGGGGTTGGATGAGCAGTTCTTC. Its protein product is CSARDQCKVAGLDEQFF.

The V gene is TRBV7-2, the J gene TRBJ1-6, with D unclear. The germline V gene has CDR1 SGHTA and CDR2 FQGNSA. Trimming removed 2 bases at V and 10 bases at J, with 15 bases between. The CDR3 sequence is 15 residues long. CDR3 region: CASSLLDKSISPLHF. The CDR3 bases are TGTGCCAGCAGCTTACTAGACAAGTCGATATCACCCCTCCACTTT.

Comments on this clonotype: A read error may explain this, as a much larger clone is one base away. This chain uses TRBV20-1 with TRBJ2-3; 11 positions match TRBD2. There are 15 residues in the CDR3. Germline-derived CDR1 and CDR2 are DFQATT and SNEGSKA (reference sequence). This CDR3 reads CSATRTSGLADAQYF. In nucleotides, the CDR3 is TGCAGTGCTACTCGGACTAGCGGGCTCGCAGATGCGCAGTATTTT.

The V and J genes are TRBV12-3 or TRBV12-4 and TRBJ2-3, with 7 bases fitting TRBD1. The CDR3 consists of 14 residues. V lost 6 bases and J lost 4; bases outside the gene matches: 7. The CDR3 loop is CASRGTVNADTQYF. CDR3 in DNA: TGTGCCAGCAGGGGGACAGTGAACGCAGATACGCAGTATTTT.

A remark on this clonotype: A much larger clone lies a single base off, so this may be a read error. The CDR3 sequence: CSARGGGAGGSSNEQFF. CDR3 DNA sequence: TGCAGTGCTAGAGGCGGTGGGGCGGGGGGATCCAGCAATGAGCAGTTCTTC. V and J are TRBV20-1 and TRBJ2-1; 8 bases match TRBD2. The germline V gene has CDR1 DFQATT and CDR2 SNEGSKA (reference sequence). This CDR3 is 17 amino acids long. V lost 1 base and J lost 6; bases outside the gene matches: 14.

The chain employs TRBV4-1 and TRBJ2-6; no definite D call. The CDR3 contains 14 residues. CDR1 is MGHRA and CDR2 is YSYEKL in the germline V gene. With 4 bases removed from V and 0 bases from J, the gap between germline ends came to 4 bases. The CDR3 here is CASSPTSGANVLTF. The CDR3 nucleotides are TGCGCCAGCAGCCCTACCTCTGGGGCCAACGTCCTGACTTTC.

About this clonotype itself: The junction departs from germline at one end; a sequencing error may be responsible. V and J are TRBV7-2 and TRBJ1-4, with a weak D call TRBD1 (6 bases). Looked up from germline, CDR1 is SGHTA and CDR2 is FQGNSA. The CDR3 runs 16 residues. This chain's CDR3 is CASSQGTGTRNEKPFF. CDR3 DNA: TGTGCCAGCAGCCAAGGCACCGGGACAAGAAATGAAAAACCGTTTTTT.

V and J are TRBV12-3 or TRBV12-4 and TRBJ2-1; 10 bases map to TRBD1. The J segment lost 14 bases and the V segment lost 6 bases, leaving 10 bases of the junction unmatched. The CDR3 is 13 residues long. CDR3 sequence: CASSLGDRGGKFF. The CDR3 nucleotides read TGTGCCAGCAGCTTGGGGGACAGGGGAGGAAAGTTCTTC.

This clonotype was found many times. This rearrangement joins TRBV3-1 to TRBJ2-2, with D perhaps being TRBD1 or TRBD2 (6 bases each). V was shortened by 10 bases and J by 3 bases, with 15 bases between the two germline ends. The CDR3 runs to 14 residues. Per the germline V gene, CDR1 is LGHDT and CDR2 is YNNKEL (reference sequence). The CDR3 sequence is CATSRGQDTGELFF. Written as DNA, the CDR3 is TGTGCCACCTCTCGGGGGCAGGACACCGGGGAGCTGTTTTTT.

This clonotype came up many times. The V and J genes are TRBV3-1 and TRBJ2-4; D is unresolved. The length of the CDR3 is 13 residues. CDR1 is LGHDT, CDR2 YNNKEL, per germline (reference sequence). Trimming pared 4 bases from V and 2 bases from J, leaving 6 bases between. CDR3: CASSPYSKNIQYF. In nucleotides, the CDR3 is TGTGCCAGCAGCCCATACTCCAAAAACATTCAGTACTTC.

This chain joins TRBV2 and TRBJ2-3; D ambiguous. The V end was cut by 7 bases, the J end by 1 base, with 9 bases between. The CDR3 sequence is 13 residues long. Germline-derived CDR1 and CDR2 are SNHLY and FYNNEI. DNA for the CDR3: TGTGCCAGCAAGGGCCGGCGCACAGATACGCAGTATTTT. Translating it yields CASKGRRTDTQYF.

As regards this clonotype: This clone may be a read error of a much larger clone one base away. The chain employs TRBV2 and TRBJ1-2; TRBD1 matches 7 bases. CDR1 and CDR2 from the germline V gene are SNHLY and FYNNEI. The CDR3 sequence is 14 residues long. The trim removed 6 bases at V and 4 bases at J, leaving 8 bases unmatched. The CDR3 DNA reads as TGTGCCAGCAGCATCGGGACAGAGAGCTATGGCTACACCTTC. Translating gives CASSIGTESYGYTF.

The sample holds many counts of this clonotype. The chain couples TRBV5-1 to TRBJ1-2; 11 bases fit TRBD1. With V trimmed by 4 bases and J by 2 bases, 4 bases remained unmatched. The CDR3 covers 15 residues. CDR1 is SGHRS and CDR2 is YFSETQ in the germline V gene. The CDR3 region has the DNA TGCGCCAGCAGCCCCTGGACAGGGGGCAACTATGGCTACACCTTC. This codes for CASSPWTGGNYGYTF. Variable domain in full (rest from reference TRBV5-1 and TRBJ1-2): KAGVTQTPRYLIKTRGQQVTLSCSPISGHRSVSWYQQTPGQGLQFLFEYFSETQRNKGNFPGRFSGRQFSNSRSEMNVSTLELGDSALYLCASSPWTGGNYGYTFGSGTRLTVV.

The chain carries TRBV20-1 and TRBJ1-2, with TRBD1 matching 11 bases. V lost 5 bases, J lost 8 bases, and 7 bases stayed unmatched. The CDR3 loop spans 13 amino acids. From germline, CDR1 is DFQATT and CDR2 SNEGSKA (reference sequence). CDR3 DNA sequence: TGCAGTGCTTTACCGGGACAGGGGGAGGGCTACACCTTC. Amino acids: CSALPGQGEGYTF.

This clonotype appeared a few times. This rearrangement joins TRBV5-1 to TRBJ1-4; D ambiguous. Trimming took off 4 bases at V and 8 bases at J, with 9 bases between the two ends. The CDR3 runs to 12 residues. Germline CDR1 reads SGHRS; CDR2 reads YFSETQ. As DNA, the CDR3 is TGCGCCAGCAGCCGGGAGGGAGAAAAACTGTTTTTT. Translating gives CASSREGEKLFF.

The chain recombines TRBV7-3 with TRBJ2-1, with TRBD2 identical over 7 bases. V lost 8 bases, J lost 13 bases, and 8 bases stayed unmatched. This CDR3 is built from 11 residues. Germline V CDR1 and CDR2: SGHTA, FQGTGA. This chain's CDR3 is CASGPGLPQFF. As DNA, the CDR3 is TGTGCCAGCGGACCGGGACTACCCCAGTTCTTC.

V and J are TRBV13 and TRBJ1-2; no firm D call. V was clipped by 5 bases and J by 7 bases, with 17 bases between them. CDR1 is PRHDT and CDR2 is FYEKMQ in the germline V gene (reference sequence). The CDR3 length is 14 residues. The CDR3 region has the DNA TGTGCCAGCAGCGCAAGTCTTGACATTCGTGGCTACACCTTC. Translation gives CASSASLDIRGYTF.

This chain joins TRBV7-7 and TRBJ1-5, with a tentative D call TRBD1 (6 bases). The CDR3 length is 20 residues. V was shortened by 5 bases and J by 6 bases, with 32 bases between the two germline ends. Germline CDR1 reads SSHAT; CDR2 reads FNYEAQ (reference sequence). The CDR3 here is CASSNYLRGGENNLRQPQHF. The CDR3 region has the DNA TGTGCCAGCAGCAATTATCTCAGGGGAGGGGAAAACAATCTTCGTCAGCCCCAGCATTTT. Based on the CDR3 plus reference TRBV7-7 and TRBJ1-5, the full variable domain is GAGVSQSPRYKVTKRGQDVTLRCDPISSHATLYWYQQALGQGPEFLTYFNYEAQPDKSGLPSDRFSAERPEGSISTLTIQRTEQRDSAMYRCASSNYLRGGENNLRQPQHFGDGTRLSIL.

The CDR3 sequence: CASSQVIFLNEQFF. DNA of the CDR3: TGCGCCAGCAGCCAAGTAATCTTCCTCAATGAGCAGTTCTTC. The chain has TRBV4-1 and TRBJ2-1; no clear D gene. V lost 1 base, J lost 6 bases, and 10 bases lay in between. The CDR3 extends over 14 amino acids. CDR1 and CDR2 from the germline V gene are MGHRA and YSYEKL.

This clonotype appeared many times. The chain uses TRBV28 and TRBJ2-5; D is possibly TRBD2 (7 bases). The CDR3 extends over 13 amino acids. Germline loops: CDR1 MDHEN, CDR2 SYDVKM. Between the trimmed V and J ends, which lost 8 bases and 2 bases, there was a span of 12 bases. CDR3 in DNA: TGTGCCAGCGGGCGGGGGCGGCAAGAGACCCAGTACTTC. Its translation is CASGRGRQETQYF.

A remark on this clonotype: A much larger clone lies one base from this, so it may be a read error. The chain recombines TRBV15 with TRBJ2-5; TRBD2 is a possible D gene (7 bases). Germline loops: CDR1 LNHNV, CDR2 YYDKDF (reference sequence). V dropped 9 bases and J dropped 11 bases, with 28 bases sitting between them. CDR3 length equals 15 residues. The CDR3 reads CATTISGGLDNEQYF. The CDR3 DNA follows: TGTGCCACTACTATTTCGGGGGGCCTGGACAATGAGCAGTACTTC.

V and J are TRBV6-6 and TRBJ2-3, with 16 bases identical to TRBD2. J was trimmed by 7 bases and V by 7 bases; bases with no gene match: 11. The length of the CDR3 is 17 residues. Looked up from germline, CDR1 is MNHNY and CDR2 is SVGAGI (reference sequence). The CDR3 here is CASILGTSGGAGNTQYF. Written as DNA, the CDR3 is TGTGCCAGCATCCTCGGGACTAGCGGGGGGGCGGGAAATACGCAGTATTTT.

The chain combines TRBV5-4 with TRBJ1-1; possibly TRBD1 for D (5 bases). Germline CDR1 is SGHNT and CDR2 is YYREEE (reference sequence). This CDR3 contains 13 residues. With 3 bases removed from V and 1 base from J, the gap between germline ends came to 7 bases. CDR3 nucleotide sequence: TGTGCCAGCAGCTGGCAGGGGAACACTGAAGCTTTCTTT. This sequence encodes CASSWQGNTEAFF.